These 10 T cell receptor beta chains were sequenced from one sample in a study of blood T cell repertoires in COVID-19. Profiled with immunoSEQ multiplex PCR; TCRdb holds only in-frame clones, not every one. There are about 180,000 clones in the sample; about three quarters occur only once, and 12% lies in the top ten. The sample was peripheral blood. All receptors derive from a woman aged 80 or over with COVID-19, enrolled during active disease.

This rearrangement joins TRBV5-6 to TRBJ2-7, with TRBD2 as a possible D gene (6 bases). The CDR3 sequence is 15 residues long. The germline CDR1 and CDR2 sequences are SGHDT and YYEEEE. Trimming took off 0 bases at V and 3 bases at J, with 13 bases between the two ends. CDR3 DNA sequence: TGTGCCAGCAGCTTGGTCTCGCGGGGCAGCTACGAGCAGTACTTC. Translation: CASSLVSRGSYEQYF.

As DNA, the CDR3 is TGTGCCAGCAGTTTATACGGGCCTTTGGGGGCTAAGGGTGAAAAACTGTTTTTT. Residues: CASSLYGPLGAKGEKLFF. The chain couples TRBV28 to TRBJ1-4; TRBD1 might be the D (6 bases). Germline assignment: CDR1 MDHEN and CDR2 SYDVKM. V lost 1 base, J lost 7 bases, and 22 bases lay in between. The CDR3 consists of 18 residues.

This clone appeared a single time. The chain employs TRBV9 and TRBJ2-1, with 13 positions matching TRBD2. V dropped 4 bases and J dropped 10; count of bases not matched to a gene: 8. Germline lookup yields CDR1 SGDLS and CDR2 YYNGEE. The CDR3 sequence is 15 residues long. CDR3 bases: TGTGCCAGCAGCTCAACCGGGACTAGCGGGATAGAGCAGTTCTTC. As protein: CASSSTGTSGIEQFF.

This clone was observed a few times. This chain uses TRBV27 with TRBJ2-3; 8 nucleotides agree with TRBD2. The CDR3 totals 13 residues. Losses at the gene ends were 4 bases for V and 5 bases for J; bases not matched to a gene: 2. CDR1 is MNHEY, CDR2 SMNVEV, per germline (reference sequence). Here the CDR3 reads CASSSGRGDTQYF. CDR3 sequence (DNA): TGTGCCAGCAGTTCCGGGAGGGGAGATACGCAGTATTTT.

The chain couples TRBV27 to TRBJ2-7; the match to TRBD1 covers 7 bases. Losses at the gene ends were 5 bases for V and 4 bases for J; bases not matched to a gene: 11. This CDR3 region has 15 residues. The germline V gene encodes CDR1 MNHEY and CDR2 SMNVEV (reference sequence). The CDR3 here is CASSTLPGQPYEQYF. The CDR3 nucleotides read TGTGCCAGCAGTACCCTCCCGGGACAGCCTTACGAGCAGTACTTC.

This sequence joins TRBV2 and TRBJ2-1, with 9 positions matching TRBD2. The CDR3 consists of 14 residues. Germline loops: CDR1 SNHLY, CDR2 FYNNEI. The V and J ends lost 9 bases and 3 bases, in that order; junction bases with no gene match: 6. CDR3 protein: CASTTSGVYNEQFF. CDR3 nucleotide sequence: TGTGCCAGTACGACTAGCGGAGTCTACAATGAGCAGTTCTTC.

The chain links TRBV6-5 to TRBJ2-5; weak D call: TRBD2 (5 bases). The CDR3 runs 15 residues. Germline CDR1 is MNHEY and CDR2 is SVGAGI. V was shortened by 2 bases and J by 0 bases, with 10 bases between the two germline ends. The DNA of the CDR3 is TGTGCCAGCAGTTACCTGACGGGGTACCAAGAGACCCAGTACTTC. Translated: CASSYLTGYQETQYF.

The chain links TRBV21-1 to TRBJ2-7; the table names TRBD2, a call not compared with the DNA. TRBV21-1 is recorded as a pseudogene. The CDR3 sequence is 14 residues long. The CDR3 DNA reads TGTGCCAGCAGCCCCACGCGGGGGGGCTACGAGCAGTACTTC. Protein product: CASSPTRGGYEQYF.

This clone was observed once. The V call is TRBV6-5, the J call TRBJ1-5, with D perhaps TRBD1 (5 bases). The CDR3 is made up of 13 amino acids. Trimming stripped 5 bases from V and 0 bases from J, with 5 bases between. Germline V lookup: CDR1 MNHEY, CDR2 SVGAGI. CDR3 amino acids: CASSQGSNQPQHF. CDR3 coding DNA: TGTGCCAGCAGTCAGGGTAGCAATCAGCCCCAGCATTTT.

This clone occurred once. The rearrangement uses TRBV2 and TRBJ1-1, with TRBD1 as a possible D gene (5 bases). Germline V gene data show CDR1 as SNHLY and CDR2 as FYNNEI. The CDR3 is 15 residues long. With 4 bases removed from V and 1 base from J, the gap between germline ends came to 13 bases. DNA for the CDR3: TGTGCCAGCAGTGTCGATCCAGGGCCGAACACTGAAGCTTTCTTT. Translated, it gives CASSVDPGPNTEAFF.